This T cell receptor beta chain was identified in a study of blood T cells in healthy people across ages. This clonotype was observed a handful of times. The V end lost 10 bases, the J end lost 7 bases, and 13 bases lay between the germline ends. The CDR3 covers 12 residues. Germline CDR1 is ENHRY and CDR2 is SYGVKD. A sample-barcoded 5' primer and a J-beta primer mix were used in a second PCR of about 7 to 12 cycles. Each sample yielded at least 2.5 million CDR3-containing paired-end reads. TCRdb passed the 5' RACE reads through MiXCR, listing each CDR3 protein once. The table shows about a million distinct CDR3 sequences, with under 50% occurring only once.

The source of this sequence is a man aged 30-40 years in good health. Sequencing was carried out using blood. The chain uses TRBV10-3 and TRBJ2-2; D is uncertain. The CDR3 nucleotides read TGTGCCACAGACAAAGGGCTCGGGGAGCTGTTTTTT. It yields the protein CATDKGLGELFF.